The 20 T cell receptor beta chains listed next were all sequenced from one sample in a study of T cell responses to AZD1222 COVID-19 vaccine (dated by TCRdb to the early 2020s). Receptor libraries were prepared by the immunoSEQ multiplex PCR assay. TCRdb's version of the immuneACCESS table is confined to in-frame rearrangements and falls short of the full clone set. An unresolved V gene accounts for under half of the shortfall where checked; the remainder is of unknown origin. The sample table lists around 140,000 clones, around 94% of them with a count of one. The ten top clones hold around 12% of the sample. The time point label here, explained by the study, means: sample from adult after SARS-CoV-2 infection, after symptom onset. Specimen: peripheral blood, collected after recovery from COVID-19. These receptors all come from an adult who had recovered from COVID-19.

V gene TRBV1 combines with J gene TRBJ2-1; the table gives TRBD2 as D, unverified against the DNA. TRBV1 is deemed a pseudogene. This CDR3 contains 16 residues. The CDR3 spells CTSSQAPGGSYNEQFF. CDR3 bases: TGCACCAGCAGCCAAGCCCCGGGGGGGTCGTACAATGAGCAGTTCTTC.

The chain carries TRBV28 and TRBJ1-2; D gene unclear. Germline V gene sequence: CDR1 MDHEN, CDR2 SYDVKM. CDR3 length equals 15 residues. Trimming removed 4 bases at V and 4 bases at J, with 16 bases between. CDR3 loop: CASSSPGLTGYGYTF. The CDR3 DNA reads TGTGCCAGCAGTTCGCCGGGGTTAACTGGCTATGGCTACACCTTC.

The J gene is TRBJ1-1, the V gene TRBV19; 9 bases are shared with TRBD1. Trimming took 7 bases from V and 3 from J; bases not matched to a gene: 3. The CDR3 contains 13 residues. CDR1 and CDR2 from the germline V gene are LNHDA and SQIVND (reference sequence). The CDR3 DNA reads TGTGCCAGTAAAGGGGACAGGGACACTGAAGCTTTCTTT. It is translated as CASKGDRDTEAFF.

This clone was counted a single time. V and J are TRBV10-1 and TRBJ1-6, with D possibly being TRBD1 (5 bases). The V gene's germline CDR1 is WNHNN and CDR2 SYGVQD (reference sequence). CDR3 length: 15 residues. V gave up 7 bases and J gave up 4 bases, with 14 bases separating them. Here the CDR3 DNA reads TGCGCCAGCAAGCTAGACAGACCTTATAATTCACCCCTCCACTTT. Translated, it gives CASKLDRPYNSPLHF.

This clone was seen once. The chain combines TRBV5-1 with TRBJ2-7, with 9 bases fitting TRBD1. V shed 4 bases, J shed 4 bases, and the junction held 18 bases outside the gene matches. Germline lookup yields CDR1 SGHRS and CDR2 YFSETQ. The CDR3 runs to 18 residues. CDR3 region: CASSPPGQGGGYGYEQYF. The CDR3 DNA is TGCGCCAGCAGCCCACCGGGACAGGGCGGGGGTTACGGATACGAGCAGTACTTC. Full variable domain (missing parts from reference TRBV5-1 and TRBJ2-7): KAGVTQTPRYLIKTRGQQVTLSCSPISGHRSVSWYQQTPGQGLQFLFEYFSETQRNKGNFPGRFSGRQFSNSRSEMNVSTLELGDSALYLCASSPPGQGGGYGYEQYFGPGTRLTVT.

V gene TRBV28 combines with J gene TRBJ2-7, with D unresolved. V was shortened by 3 bases and J by 6 bases, with 15 bases between the two germline ends. This CDR3 contains 14 residues. Germline V lookup: CDR1 MDHEN, CDR2 SYDVKM. The DNA for the CDR3 is TGTGCCAGCAGTTTTCTAGACCCTACGGGCGAGCAGTACTTC. This gives the protein CASSFLDPTGEQYF.

The chain carries TRBV4-1 and TRBJ2-4; the D gene could be TRBD1 or TRBD2 (5 bases each). CDR1 is MGHRA and CDR2 is YSYEKL in the germline V gene. The CDR3 contains 16 residues. Trimming took off 5 bases at V and 1 base at J, with 15 bases between the two ends. The CDR3 nucleotides are TGCGCCAGCAGCGATCGAGCCAGGGAGGCCAAAAACATTCAGTACTTC. This encodes CASSDRAREAKNIQYF.

For the CDR3, the DNA is TGTGCCAGCAGCTTCGGGGCAGATTTCACTGAAGCTTTCTTT. It codes for CASSFGADFTEAFF. The genes are TRBV7-8 and TRBJ1-1, with D possibly matching TRBD1 (5 bases). This CDR3 is built from 14 residues. Germline assignment: CDR1 SGHVS and CDR2 FQNEAQ. V lost 3 bases, J lost 4 bases, and 12 bases lay in between.

The chain combines TRBV5-1 with TRBJ1-3; 8 bases fit TRBD1. The CDR3 is 16 amino acids. Germline V gene lookup returns CDR1 SGHRS and CDR2 YFSETQ. J was trimmed by 0 bases and V by 2 bases; bases with no gene match: 4. The CDR3 DNA sequence: TGCGCCAGCAGCTTAGGGACAGGCCTCTCTGGAAACACCATATATTTT. It codes for CASSLGTGLSGNTIYF. The full variable domain, its missing parts supplied by reference TRBV5-1 and TRBJ1-3, is KAGVTQTPRYLIKTRGQQVTLSCSPISGHRSVSWYQQTPGQGLQFLFEYFSETQRNKGNFPGRFSGRQFSNSRSEMNVSTLELGDSALYLCASSLGTGLSGNTIYFGEGSWLTVV.

The V and J genes are TRBV5-1 and TRBJ2-3; 7 positions agree with TRBD2. Looked up from germline, CDR1 is SGHRS and CDR2 is YFSETQ. J gave up 6 bases and V 5 bases, and 15 bases lay outside the gene matches. This CDR3 is 16 amino acids long. The DNA of the CDR3 is TGCGCCAGCAGAAAAACTAGCGCGCCCCCCCAGGATACGCAGTATTTT. This codes for CASRKTSAPPQDTQYF. Supplemented by reference TRBV5-1 and TRBJ2-3, the full variable domain reads KAGVTQTPRYLIKTRGQQVTLSCSPISGHRSVSWYQQTPGQGLQFLFEYFSETQRNKGNFPGRFSGRQFSNSRSEMNVSTLELGDSALYLCASRKTSAPPQDTQYFGPGTRLTVL.

This clone was recorded only once. Here the CDR3 reads CASSTIGGLAGDEQFF. The CDR3, as DNA: TGTGCCAGTAGTACCATCGGTGGGCTAGCGGGAGATGAGCAGTTCTTC. V usage is TRBV19 and J usage is TRBJ2-1; TRBD2 aligns across 10 bases. Trimming at V came to 4 bases and at J to 8 bases, leaving 11 bases not matched to a gene. The CDR3 has 16 residues. CDR1 LNHDA and CDR2 SQIVND come from the germline V gene (reference sequence). Full variable domain (missing parts from reference TRBV19 and TRBJ2-1): DGGITQSPKYLFRKEGQNVTLSCEQNLNHDAMYWYRQDPGQGLRLIYYSQIVNDFQKGDIAEGYSVSREKKESFPLTVTSAQKNPTAFYLCASSTIGGLAGDEQFFGPGTRLTVL.

This sequence joins TRBV6-5 and TRBJ1-2; 7 bases are a match to TRBD1. The CDR3 consists of 15 residues. After removal of 7 bases from V and 3 bases from J, the junction contained 11 bases not matched to a gene. CDR1 and CDR2 from the germline V gene are MNHEY and SVGAGI. The CDR3 loop reads CASTAQGGADYGYTF. CDR3 sequence (DNA): TGTGCCAGCACCGCTCAGGGGGGGGCGGACTATGGCTACACCTTC.

This chain connects TRBV28 to TRBJ1-4; weak D call: TRBD1 (5 bases). The CDR3 runs 15 residues. Germline V gene data show CDR1 as MDHEN and CDR2 as SYDVKM. V lost 5 bases to trimming and J lost 1 base, with 11 bases between them. Written as DNA, the CDR3 is TGTGCCAGCAGTCCGCGGACACAAACTAATGAAAAACTGTTTTTT. Translating gives CASSPRTQTNEKLFF.

This sequence joins TRBV28 and TRBJ1-1, with a weak D call TRBD1 (6 bases). The CDR3 extends over 13 amino acids. Germline V lookup: CDR1 MDHEN, CDR2 SYDVKM. Trimming stripped 10 bases from V and 5 bases from J, with 17 bases between. The CDR3 loop is CATLPTGRTEAFF. DNA for the CDR3: TGTGCCACCCTACCTACAGGGAGGACTGAAGCTTTCTTT.

The table lists this clone with a few counts. The chain uses TRBV6-5 and TRBJ2-7; a weak D match, TRBD2 (6 bases). The length of the CDR3 is 15 residues. The V gene lost 7 bases and the J gene lost 0 bases, with 16 bases spanning the gap. CDR1 is MNHEY, CDR2 SVGAGI, per germline. The CDR3 DNA sequence: TGTGCCAGCACCGACGTCGGCGGGAACTCCTACGAGCAGTACTTC. Amino acids: CASTDVGGNSYEQYF.

The V gene is TRBV4-1, the J gene TRBJ2-1; 8 bases line up with TRBD1. In germline, CDR1 is MGHRA, CDR2 YSYEKL. The CDR3 runs to 16 residues. V was pared by 4 bases and J by 4 bases, with 9 bases of the junction left unmatched. In nucleotides, the CDR3 is TGCGCCAGCAGCCTCTCAGGGACAGGTGATTACAATGAGCAGTTCTTC. It is translated as CASSLSGTGDYNEQFF.

The chain uses TRBV18 and TRBJ1-1, with a weak D call TRBD1 (6 bases). The length of the CDR3 is 14 residues. The V end lost 5 bases, the J end lost 4 bases, and 14 bases lay between the germline ends. CDR1 is KGHSH and CDR2 is LQKENI in the germline V gene. CDR3 sequence: CASSTTGTTTEAFF. The CDR3, as DNA: TGTGCCAGCTCAACGACAGGAACAACCACTGAAGCTTTCTTT. Complete variable domain (other parts from reference TRBV18 and TRBJ1-1): NAGVMQNPRHLVRRRGQEARLRCSPMKGHSHVYWYRQLPEEGLKFMVYLQKENIIDESGMPKERFSAEFPKEGPSILRIQQVVRGDSAAYFCASSTTGTTTEAFFGQGTRLTVV.

V and J are TRBV5-1 and TRBJ2-3; D is uncertain. The germline V and J ends were trimmed by 0 bases and 0 bases, with 8 bases remaining between them. Germline-derived CDR1 and CDR2 are SGHRS and YFSETQ. The CDR3 covers 15 residues. CDR3 nucleotide sequence: TGCGCCAGCAGCTTGGACAGCACTAGCACAGATACGCAGTATTTT. Its translation is CASSLDSTSTDTQYF.

V is TRBV6-6 and J is TRBJ2-2; D call uncertain. CDR1 is MNHNY, CDR2 SVGAGI, per germline (reference sequence). CDR3 size: 12 residues. The V and J ends lost 5 bases and 5 bases respectively, with 6 bases between them. This CDR3 reads CASSLPTGELFF. CDR3 coding DNA: TGTGCCAGCAGTCTGCCTACCGGGGAGCTGTTTTTT.

The chain couples TRBV3-1 (or the pseudogene TRBV3-2) to TRBJ1-4; D not certain. Trimming removed 6 bases at V and 8 bases at J, with 16 bases between. The CDR3 runs 14 residues. Per germline, CDR1 LGHDT and CDR2 YNNKEL (reference sequence). The CDR3 DNA follows: TGTGCCAGCAGTCGCGGGTCAGGAGGGGAAAAACTGTTTTTT. It codes for CASSRGSGGEKLFF.